This TCR beta chain was profiled in a study of T cells in Graves' hyperthyroidism and ophthalmopathy. The CDR3 is made up of 13 amino acids. Germline CDR1 MNHNS, CDR2 SASEGT. With 5 bases clipped from V and 6 bases from J, the junction kept 4 bases outside the gene matches. This clonotype was seen repeatedly, ten times or more. Absent ophthalmopathy progression within 18 months defined stable Graves' hyperthyroidism. Newly diagnosed hyperthyroidism patients aged 18 to 65 years had disease lasting under 2 months. Patients showing uncontrolled infection, other autoimmune disease, pregnancy or lactation were ineligible. Researchers amplified the TCR beta CDR3 regions from RNA transcripts. When the TCR CDR3 underwent first-round RT-PCR, the HTBI primer set was used. TCRdb reanalysed the multiplex PCR reads using MiXCR and keeps one entry per CDR3 protein. This sample has approximately 300,000 distinct CDR3 sequences, with approximately 17% found just once.

The sequencing input was blood. The chain recombines TRBV6-1 with TRBJ1-5; 7 bases agree with TRBD1. The sequence derives from a man under 40 with Graves' hyperthyroidism. The CDR3 spells CASSWTGSQPQHF. CDR3 nucleotides: TGTGCCAGCAGTTGGACAGGCAGTCAGCCCCAGCATTTT.